One and the same sample provided the 23 T cell receptor beta chains below, sequenced in a study of technical replicates of blood from a handful of donors (TCRdb year 2017). Library generation was performed with the immunoSEQ multiplex PCR assay. TCRdb obtained this table from immuneACCESS and retained in-frame rearrangements with V and J assigned. These tables miss some clones; where compared with another copy, unresolved V genes account for less than half of the shortfall, and the remainder is unexplained. The sample contains 80,000 to 100,000 clones, around 95% of them found a single time. Of the sample, roughly 0.19% falls within the top ten clones. Sample: T cells isolated from PBMCs. These receptors all come from a human donor in good health.

This chain links TRBV6-1 with TRBJ1-6; D unclear. The CDR3 sequence is 17 residues long. Germline CDR1 MNHNS, CDR2 SASEGT. The germline V and J ends were trimmed by 1 base and 0 bases, with 10 bases remaining between them. Here the CDR3 DNA reads TGTGCCAGCAGTGAAGGTCAGAAATACTCCTATAATTCACCCCTCCACTTT. Translation: CASSEGQKYSYNSPLHF.

The chain links TRBV21-1 to TRBJ2-5; TRBD2 is the table's D call, not checked against the DNA. TRBV21-1 constitutes a pseudogene. This CDR3 has 21 amino acids. CDR3 in amino acids: CASSKNPVWTSGRHVRETQYF. CDR3 nucleotides: TGTGCCAGCAGCAAAAACCCGGTGTGGACTAGCGGGAGACACGTTCGGGAGACCCAGTACTTC.

This chain joins TRBV4-2 and TRBJ2-7; perhaps TRBD2 as D (6 bases). There are 15 residues in the CDR3. V lost 1 base and J lost 0, with 10 bases in between. The V gene's germline CDR1 is LGHNA and CDR2 YNFKEQ. CDR3 loop: CASSQGGDPSYEQYF. CDR3 DNA sequence: TGTGCCAGCAGCCAAGGCGGGGACCCCTCCTACGAGCAGTACTTC.

The chain has TRBV7-9 and TRBJ2-7; D might be TRBD1 (5 bases). Trimming shortened V by 1 base and J by 2 bases, and 9 bases separated the two germline ends. This CDR3 has 14 amino acids. From germline, CDR1 is SEHNR and CDR2 FQNEAQ (reference sequence). CDR3 coding DNA: TGTGCCAGCAGCTTAGGGGGCACAGCCTACGAGCAGTACTTC. It codes for CASSLGGTAYEQYF.

The gene calls are TRBV18 and TRBJ2-1, with TRBD2 identical over 9 bases. The CDR3 has 17 amino acids. CDR1 KGHSH and CDR2 LQKENI come from the germline V gene. V dropped 0 bases and J dropped 1; count of bases not matched to a gene: 4. CDR3 DNA: TGTGCCAGCTCACCACCGAGACTAGCGGAATCCTACAATGAGCAGTTCTTC. Translated: CASSPPRLAESYNEQFF.

The rearrangement links TRBV7-9 to TRBJ2-7; 7 bases fit TRBD2. Germline CDR1 SEHNR, CDR2 FQNEAQ (reference sequence). The CDR3 contains 14 residues. Trimming took 3 bases from V and 7 from J; bases not matched to a gene: 9. CDR3 nucleotides: TGTGCCAGCAGCTTTACGGGTGCGGGGGTGGAGCAGTACTTC. Its protein product is CASSFTGAGVEQYF. Full variable domain (remainder filled in from reference TRBV7-9 and TRBJ2-7): DTGVSQNPRHKITKRGQNVTFRCDPISEHNRLYWYRQTLGQGPEFLTYFQNEAQLEKSRLLSDRFSAERPKGSFSTLEIQRTEQGDSAMYLCASSFTGAGVEQYFGPGTRLTVT.

The genes are TRBV5-4 and TRBJ1-2; TRBD1 is a possible D gene (6 bases). From germline, CDR1 is SGHNT and CDR2 YYREEE (reference sequence). The germline V and J ends were trimmed by 3 bases and 6 bases, with 9 bases remaining between them. The CDR3 consists of 12 residues. The CDR3 DNA reads TGTGCCAGCAGCTACTCAGGGGATGGCTACACCTTC. It specifies CASSYSGDGYTF. Complete variable domain (other parts from reference TRBV5-4 and TRBJ1-2): ETGVTQSPTHLIKTRGQQVTLRCSSQSGHNTVSWYQQALGQGPQFIFQYYREEENGRGNFPPRFSGLQFPNYSSELNVNALELDDSALYLCASSYSGDGYTFGSGTRLTVV.

This clone appeared once. This chain links TRBV7-8 with TRBJ2-3; maybe TRBD1 (6 bases). Germline V gives CDR1 SGHVS, CDR2 FQNEAQ. This CDR3 has 13 residues. V shed 6 bases and J shed 1 base, with 8 bases lying between them. This CDR3 reads CASRYRGTDTQYF. Here the CDR3 DNA reads TGTGCCAGCAGGTACAGGGGCACAGATACGCAGTATTTT. Full variable domain (outside the CDR3, taken from reference TRBV7-8 and TRBJ2-3): GAGVSQSPRYKVAKRGQDVALRCDPISGHVSLFWYQQALGQGPEFLTYFQNEAQLDKSGLPSDRFFAERPEGSVSTLKIQRTQQEDSAVYLCASRYRGTDTQYFGPGTRLTVL.

The chain couples TRBV5-1 to TRBJ1-1; possibly TRBD1 for D (5 bases). Germline V gene data show CDR1 as SGHRS and CDR2 as YFSETQ. Trimming removed 4 bases from V and 5 bases from J, with 9 bases in between. The CDR3 contains 12 residues. CDR3 protein: CASSPDSTEAFF. The CDR3 coding sequence is TGCGCCAGCAGCCCCGACAGTACTGAAGCTTTCTTT. Full variable domain (remainder filled in from reference TRBV5-1 and TRBJ1-1): KAGVTQTPRYLIKTRGQQVTLSCSPISGHRSVSWYQQTPGQGLQFLFEYFSETQRNKGNFPGRFSGRQFSNSRSEMNVSTLELGDSALYLCASSPDSTEAFFGQGTRLTVV.

The chain combines TRBV4-1 with TRBJ2-1; weak D call: TRBD1 (5 bases). Germline V CDR1 and CDR2: MGHRA, YSYEKL. With 1 base removed from V and 0 bases from J, the gap between germline ends came to 16 bases. The CDR3 has 18 amino acids. The CDR3 spells CASSQGFQGLSSYNEQFF. The CDR3 DNA is TGCGCCAGCAGCCAAGGGTTCCAGGGTCTCAGCTCCTACAATGAGCAGTTCTTC.

This chain joins TRBV7-6 and TRBJ1-4; 8 bases map to TRBD1. The V gene end was trimmed by 5 bases and the J gene end by 7 bases; junction bases not matched to a gene: 12. The V gene's germline CDR1 is SGHVS and CDR2 FNYEAQ. The CDR3 loop spans 16 amino acids. This CDR3 reads CASSPIAGTGGEKLFF. CDR3 in DNA: TGTGCCAGCAGCCCAATAGCCGGGACAGGAGGTGAAAAACTGTTTTTT.

The gene calls are TRBV5-1 and TRBJ2-1; perhaps TRBD2 as D (5 bases). The CDR3 contains 16 residues. The germline gives CDR1 SGHRS, CDR2 YFSETQ. The germline V and J ends were trimmed by 1 base and 0 bases, with 11 bases remaining between them. As DNA, the CDR3 is TGCGCCAGCAGCTTGATCTCGGGGAGCTCCTACAATGAGCAGTTCTTC. This gives the protein CASSLISGSSYNEQFF.

The chain uses TRBV9 and TRBJ2-1; D is possibly TRBD1 (6 bases). This CDR3 region has 14 residues. V was pared by 0 bases and J by 9 bases, with 13 bases between. In germline, CDR1 is SGDLS, CDR2 YYNGEE. CDR3 DNA: TGTGCCAGCAGCGTAGGAAGGGAAGGGGGTGAGCAGTTCTTC. This gives the protein CASSVGREGGEQFF.

The chain employs TRBV7-9 and TRBJ1-1; TRBD1 agrees at 10 bases. V trimming: 4 bases; J trimming: 6 bases; junction bases outside the gene matches: 17. This CDR3 comprises 18 residues. CDR1 is SEHNR, CDR2 FQNEAQ, per germline (reference sequence). CDR3: CASSSQMTGGTSVAEAFF. Here the CDR3 DNA reads TGTGCCAGCAGCTCTCAAATGACAGGGGGCACGTCGGTCGCTGAAGCTTTCTTT.

The chain uses TRBV14 and TRBJ2-5, with TRBD2 as a possible D gene (6 bases). This CDR3 is 17 amino acids long. Trimming shortened V by 4 bases and J by 1 base, and 19 bases separated the two germline ends. CDR1 and CDR2 (germline): SGHDN, FVKESK. The CDR3 coding sequence is TGTGCCAGCAGCCGGAGTTCTAGCGCAAGACCCCAAGAGACCCAGTACTTC. Translating it yields CASSRSSSARPQETQYF.

The chain uses TRBV5-1 and TRBJ2-1; D perhaps matches TRBD1 (6 bases). Germline-derived CDR1 and CDR2 are SGHRS and YFSETQ. The V and J ends lost 0 bases and 4 bases respectively, with 14 bases between them. The CDR3 is 16 amino acids. The CDR3 sequence: CASSLGTGSPYNEQFF. For the CDR3, the DNA is TGCGCCAGCAGCTTGGGAACAGGGTCCCCATACAATGAGCAGTTCTTC.

The chain employs TRBV19 and TRBJ2-6; no definite D call. Per the germline V gene, CDR1 is LNHDA and CDR2 is SQIVND (reference sequence). The CDR3 runs to 15 residues. The germline V and J ends were trimmed by 6 bases and 0 bases, with 9 bases remaining between them. The CDR3 region is CASSLTISGANVLTF. The CDR3, as DNA: TGTGCCAGTAGCCTAACTATCTCTGGGGCCAACGTCCTGACTTTC.

J is TRBJ2-3 and V is TRBV5-8; D call uncertain. The germline V gene encodes CDR1 SGHTS and CDR2 YDEGEE. V was cut by 4 bases and J by 6 bases, with 6 bases left in between. The CDR3 covers 11 residues. CDR3 nucleotides: TGTGCCAGCAGCCTACAGGATACGCAGTATTTT. Its translation: CASSLQDTQYF. Full variable domain (outside the CDR3, taken from reference TRBV5-8 and TRBJ2-3): EAGVTQSPTHLIKTRGQQATLRCSPISGHTSVYWYQQALGLGLQFLLWYDEGEERNRGNFPPRFSGRQFPNYSSELNVNALELEDSALYLCASSLQDTQYFGPGTRLTVL.

V is TRBV5-1 and J is TRBJ1-1; 9 bases are a match to TRBD1. Germline CDR1 and CDR2: SGHRS and YFSETQ. The ends lost 4 bases at V and 3 bases at J; junction bases unmatched: 10. CDR3 size: 16 residues. DNA of the CDR3: TGCGCCAGCAGCAGAGGGGACAGGGCAGTCGACACTGAAGCTTTCTTT. The encoded protein is CASSRGDRAVDTEAFF.

V is TRBV6-5 and J is TRBJ1-1, with TRBD1 as a possible D gene (5 bases). Germline lookup yields CDR1 MNHEY and CDR2 SVGAGI. Trimming removed 8 bases at V and 0 bases at J, with 16 bases between. The CDR3 runs 15 residues. CDR3 in amino acids: CASGPGLGMNTEAFF. In DNA, the CDR3 is TGTGCCAGCGGACCGGGACTGGGGATGAACACTGAAGCTTTCTTT.

The CDR3 spells CASSYGSTYEQYF. As DNA, the CDR3 is TGTGCCAGCAGTTATGGCAGTACCTACGAGCAGTACTTC. The gene calls are TRBV27 and TRBJ2-7; D gene unclear. The length of the CDR3 is 13 residues. V lost 4 bases, J lost 2 bases, and 9 bases lay in between. Per germline, CDR1 MNHEY and CDR2 SMNVEV (reference sequence).

The chain is built from TRBV19 and TRBJ2-3; 12 positions agree with TRBD2. V gave up 4 bases and J gave up 4 bases; unmatched junction bases: 6. Germline V CDR1 and CDR2: LNHDA, SQIVND (reference sequence). The CDR3 length is 16 residues. The CDR3 region has the DNA TGTGCCAGTAGTACCGGACTAGCGGGAACATCAGATACGCAGTATTTT. Its translation is CASSTGLAGTSDTQYF.

The chain joins TRBV5-6 to TRBJ1-4; 7 nucleotides match TRBD1. Losses at the gene ends were 7 bases for V and 7 bases for J; bases not matched to a gene: 10. CDR3 length: 14 amino acids. The germline V gene has CDR1 SGHDT and CDR2 YYEEEE. The CDR3 nucleotides are TGTGCCAGCCAAAGACAGGGCCCTAGTGAAAAACTGTTTTTT. It specifies CASQRQGPSEKLFF.